This T cell receptor beta chain is from a study of spatial heterogeneity in lung cancer. Study background: Sequence detection consistently recorded a greater number of beta-chain than alpha-chain sequences. General observations from the study: Ubiquitous expanded tumor TCRs appeared in blood more at resection than follow-up.

Every TCR cDNA molecule carried a tag that served as a unique molecular identifier. TCRdb reanalysed the 5' RACE reads using MiXCR and keeps one entry per CDR3 protein. This table holds about 44,000 distinct CDR3 sequences, roughly 15% found once. The time point denotes: sample taken at primary tumor resection. Sequencing of whole RNA from tumor, nontumor lung or frozen PBMC involved no sorting. A remark on this clonotype: Its antigen is not identified.

This TCR was recovered from a male donor with early-stage non-small cell lung cancer. Source: PBMCs, taken at surgery.

CDR3 nucleotides: TGTGCCAGCACCTTGGTAGGGGGTACGGGAGCTTTCTTT. The encoded protein is CASTLVGGTGAFF. The rearrangement links TRBV12-3 or TRBV12-4 to TRBJ1-1; D possibly corresponds to TRBD1 (6 bases). Trimming shortened V by 7 bases and J by 10 bases, and 19 bases separated the two germline ends. This CDR3 is built from 13 residues.